Listed below are T cell receptor beta chains from one sample, sequenced in a study of T cells in localized non-small cell lung cancer. Here immunoSEQ multiplex PCR was the method, and the copy in TCRdb shows in-frame clones only, minus some. The table lists fewer than 20,000 clones, about nine tenths of them singletons. The sample consisted of peripheral blood, taken before any cancer treatment. These receptors all come from a female donor older than 55 with stage III squamous cell lung carcinoma. The CDR3 runs from the conserved cysteine through the conserved F or W. Fields, in order: J gene, V gene, clone size, CDR3 length, CDR3 protein. The size of a clone is reported for some rows only, either as once, few or many, or as a class for expanded clones.

j_gene: TRBJ1-3; v_gene: TRBV10-3; abundance: .; len: 16; CDR3aa: CAISETLSFSGNTIYF
j_gene: TRBJ1-4; v_gene: TRBV5-8; abundance: .; len: 14; CDR3aa: CASSLGHRWEKLFF
j_gene: TRBJ2-7; v_gene: TRBV28; abundance: .; len: 16; CDR3aa: CASSLVRDVSSYEQYF
j_gene: TRBJ2-7; v_gene: TRBV5-4; abundance: .; len: 16; CDR3aa: CASSFRSGRDSYEQYF
j_gene: TRBJ1-2; v_gene: TRBV6-1; abundance: once; len: 12; CDR3aa: CASRPSTGKDTF
j_gene: TRBJ2-1; v_gene: TRBV2; abundance: .; len: 14; CDR3aa: CASSRGAVRNEQFF
j_gene: TRBJ1-2; v_gene: TRBV28; abundance: .; len: 12; CDR3aa: CASRSASYGYTF
j_gene: TRBJ2-5; v_gene: TRBV9; abundance: .; len: 16; CDR3aa: CASSGGGLAGQETQYF
j_gene: TRBJ1-5; v_gene: TRBV19; abundance: .; len: 15; CDR3aa: CASNPGQGRHQPQHF
j_gene: TRBJ1-4; v_gene: TRBV7-8; abundance: .; len: 15; CDR3aa: CASSPGSRGSEKLFF
j_gene: TRBJ1-2; v_gene: TRBV5-4; abundance: .; len: 12; CDR3aa: CASSLRDSGYTF
j_gene: TRBJ1-1; v_gene: TRBV10-3; abundance: .; len: 15; CDR3aa: CAIKSSQGRVSEAFF
j_gene: TRBJ2-7; v_gene: TRBV5-4; abundance: .; len: 17; CDR3aa: CASSLRPTGMLSYEQYF
j_gene: TRBJ2-1; v_gene: TRBV2; abundance: .; len: 15; CDR3aa: CASSPGLAGYNEQFF
j_gene: TRBJ2-2; v_gene: TRBV10-3; abundance: .; len: 16; CDR3aa: CAISESNLAGAGELFF
j_gene: TRBJ2-1; v_gene: TRBV7-9; abundance: .; len: 15; CDR3aa: CASSLGTSGNNEQFF